The next 24 T cell receptor beta chains were all read from a single sample in a study of blood T cell repertoires in COVID-19. This table comes from immunoSEQ multiplex PCR, and its TCRdb copy is limited to in-frame clones, with some not included. This table holds 81,000 or so clones, 70% to 90% found once. The material sequenced was peripheral blood. Receptor source: a human donor in a cohort sampled during active COVID-19.

V is TRBV3-1 (or the pseudogene TRBV3-2) and J is TRBJ2-1, with 9 nucleotides matching TRBD1. Per the germline V gene, CDR1 is LGHDT and CDR2 is YNNKEL (reference sequence). The trim removed 3 bases at V and 3 bases at J, leaving 6 bases unmatched. This CDR3 comprises 16 residues. CDR3: CASSHRGQGIYNEQFF. The DNA for the CDR3 is TGTGCCAGCAGCCACCGGGGACAGGGAATCTACAATGAGCAGTTCTTC.

The chain couples TRBV7-2 to TRBJ2-1; the match to TRBD1 covers 11 bases. V was clipped by 5 bases and J by 7 bases; unmatched bases: 1. CDR3 length: 13 amino acids. Germline V gene sequence: CDR1 SGHTA, CDR2 FQGNSA. CDR3 residues: CASSRDRGNEQFF. The CDR3 coding sequence is TGTGCCAGCAGCAGGGACAGGGGGAATGAGCAGTTCTTC.

This chain uses TRBV2 with TRBJ1-1, with D uncertain. Trimming removed 6 bases at V and 3 bases at J, with 2 bases between. Germline CDR1 SNHLY, CDR2 FYNNEI. The CDR3 length is 10 residues. The CDR3 here is CASSYTEAFF. The CDR3 DNA is TGTGCCAGCAGCTACACTGAAGCTTTCTTT.

The genes are TRBV5-1 and TRBJ2-5; 7 nucleotides match TRBD1. The CDR3 totals 15 residues. From germline, CDR1 is SGHRS and CDR2 YFSETQ. Unmatched junction bases numbered 5, after V lost 0 bases and J lost 3 bases. The CDR3: CASSLEGTAEETQYF. Here the CDR3 DNA reads TGCGCCAGCAGCTTGGAGGGGACAGCAGAAGAGACCCAGTACTTC.

The J gene is TRBJ1-2, the V gene TRBV7-9, with 10 bases matching TRBD1. Germline values: CDR1 SEHNR, CDR2 FQNEAQ (reference sequence). V shed 4 bases, J shed 5 bases, and the junction held 7 bases outside the gene matches. The CDR3 covers 15 residues. The CDR3 region is CASSSPTGGFYGYTF. The CDR3 bases are TGTGCCAGCAGCTCTCCGACAGGGGGCTTTTATGGCTACACCTTC.

Concerning this clone: One end of the junction does not line up with germline, which may come from a read error. The sample holds other DNA sequences that translate to the same CDR3. V usage is TRBV9 and J usage is TRBJ2-2; D tentatively reads TRBD1 or TRBD2 (5 bases each). The CDR3 covers 14 residues. CDR1 and CDR2 (germline): SGDLS, YYNGEE. CDR3 in DNA: TGTGCCAGTAGCGACCCCTTAAGGGGATGGGAGCTGTTTTTT. As protein: CASSDPLRGWELFF.

The J gene is TRBJ2-6, the V gene TRBV18, with 7 positions matching TRBD1. Per the germline V gene, CDR1 is KGHSH and CDR2 is LQKENI. The CDR3 extends over 17 amino acids. Losses at the gene ends were 2 bases for V and 0 bases for J; bases not matched to a gene: 4. The CDR3 here is CASSPGDRYSGANVLTF. The DNA of the CDR3 is TGTGCCAGCTCACCAGGGGACAGATACTCTGGGGCCAACGTCCTGACTTTC.

This chain joins TRBV19 and TRBJ1-4, with 9 positions matching TRBD1. The CDR3 runs 13 residues. Losses at the gene ends were 10 bases for V and 8 bases for J; bases not matched to a gene: 8. Germline CDR1 and CDR2: LNHDA and SQIVND (reference sequence). The CDR3 protein is CAKPTGGHEKLFF. In DNA, the CDR3 is TGTGCCAAGCCGACAGGGGGTCACGAAAAACTGTTTTTT. Full variable domain (rest looked up from reference TRBV19 and TRBJ1-4): DGGITQSPKYLFRKEGQNVTLSCEQNLNHDAMYWYRQDPGQGLRLIYYSQIVNDFQKGDIAEGYSVSREKKESFPLTVTSAQKNPTAFYLCAKPTGGHEKLFFGSGTQLSVL.

V gene TRBV5-4 combines with J gene TRBJ1-3; TRBD1 agrees at 7 bases. The CDR3 has 16 amino acids. Per the germline V gene, CDR1 is SGHNT and CDR2 is YYREEE (reference sequence). J gave up 2 bases and V 3 bases, and 8 bases lay outside the gene matches. CDR3 loop: CASSSTGRGAGNTIYF. DNA for the CDR3: TGTGCCAGCAGCTCGACAGGGAGAGGAGCTGGAAACACCATATATTTT.

This clone came up once. The rearrangement links TRBV12-5 to TRBJ2-7, with D perhaps TRBD1 (6 bases). Germline V gene data show CDR1 as LGHNT and CDR2 as FRNRAP. The V gene lost 6 bases and the J gene lost 4 bases, with 10 bases spanning the gap. The CDR3 sequence is 12 residues long. This chain's CDR3 is CASGPRGYEQYF. The CDR3 DNA reads as TGTGCTAGTGGCCCAAGGGGGTACGAGCAGTACTTC.

J is TRBJ2-7 and V is TRBV23-1; 7 bases are a match to TRBD1. TRBV23-1 is given ORF status, its function remaining uncertain. CDR3 length: 16 residues. Trimming took 1 base from V and 5 from J; bases not matched to a gene: 11. CDR3 DNA sequence: TGCGCCAGCAGTCAATTTTCAGGGGGAAACGACCACGAGCAGTACTTC. Its protein product is CASSQFSGGNDHEQYF.

The chain uses TRBV5-1 and TRBJ2-5, with 11 positions matching TRBD2. CDR3 length: 16 amino acids. Germline V gene lookup returns CDR1 SGHRS and CDR2 YFSETQ. The V gene end was trimmed by 0 bases and the J gene end by 5 bases; junction bases not matched to a gene: 6. Written as DNA, the CDR3 is TGCGCCAGCAGCTTGGATGGTAGCGGGGGGGCGGAGACCCAGTACTTC. It yields the protein CASSLDGSGGAETQYF.

This chain links TRBV2 with TRBJ1-4, with D possibly being TRBD1 (6 bases). Germline CDR1 reads SNHLY; CDR2 reads FYNNEI. V lost 4 bases and J 4 bases, leaving 13 bases between the germline ends. The CDR3 covers 15 residues. CDR3 bases: TGTGCCAGCAGTGGGGGGCGAATTCATAATGAAAAACTGTTTTTT. The encoded protein is CASSGGRIHNEKLFF.

This clone was recorded once. The rearrangement uses TRBV6-5 and TRBJ2-4, with 10 bases lining up with TRBD1. The V segment lost 4 bases and the J segment 1 base; nucleotides outside the gene matches: 4. From germline, CDR1 is MNHEY and CDR2 SVGAGI. This CDR3 region has 16 residues. The CDR3 here is CASSSLGQGAKNIQYF. The CDR3 coding sequence is TGTGCCAGCAGTTCCCTGGGACAGGGGGCCAAAAACATTCAGTACTTC.

The chain is built from TRBV19 and TRBJ1-5; 12 bases are a match to TRBD1. Trimming at V came to 1 base and at J to 9 bases, leaving 13 bases not matched to a gene. The CDR3 has 18 amino acids. Germline loops: CDR1 LNHDA, CDR2 SQIVND (reference sequence). The CDR3 bases are TGTGCCAGTAGTATAGTCCCGGGACAGGGGGCTACCATTCTGCCCCAGCATTTT. Protein: CASSIVPGQGATILPQHF. Combining the CDR3 with reference TRBV19 and TRBJ1-5 gives the whole variable domain DGGITQSPKYLFRKEGQNVTLSCEQNLNHDAMYWYRQDPGQGLRLIYYSQIVNDFQKGDIAEGYSVSREKKESFPLTVTSAQKNPTAFYLCASSIVPGQGATILPQHFGDGTRLSIL.

The chain recombines TRBV18 with TRBJ2-7; perhaps TRBD2 as D (5 bases). The CDR3 is 15 residues long. The V and J ends lost 4 bases and 4 bases respectively, with 17 bases between them. CDR1 is KGHSH, CDR2 LQKENI, per germline. This CDR3 is CASSQTPSGLYEQYF. In nucleotides, the CDR3 is TGTGCCAGCTCACAGACACCCTCGGGGTTGTACGAGCAGTACTTC.

The chain uses TRBV18 and TRBJ2-2; D is undetermined. The CDR3 contains 15 residues. The ends were cut back, 2 bases at V and 0 bases at J, with 7 bases in the middle. CDR1 is KGHSH, CDR2 LQKENI, per germline. The CDR3 loop reads CASSPLTPNTGELFF. In nucleotides, the CDR3 is TGTGCCAGCTCACCATTAACACCGAACACCGGGGAGCTGTTTTTT.

The sample holds a few counts of this clone. J is TRBJ2-7 and V is TRBV9; D possibly corresponds to TRBD1 (6 bases). Germline values: CDR1 SGDLS, CDR2 YYNGEE. The ends were cut back, 4 bases at V and 7 bases at J, with 18 bases in the middle. The CDR3 loop spans 14 amino acids. CDR3 protein: CASSSAGEEREQYF. As DNA, the CDR3 is TGTGCCAGCAGCAGCGCAGGGGAAGAGCGGGAGCAGTACTTC.

V is TRBV5-6 and J is TRBJ2-5, with 9 bases identical to TRBD1. CDR1 is SGHDT, CDR2 YYEEEE, per germline. V gave up 4 bases and J gave up 2 bases; unmatched junction bases: 3. CDR3 size: 14 residues. The CDR3 reads CASSRQGGQETQYF. The DNA for the CDR3 is TGTGCCAGCAGCCGACAGGGGGGTCAAGAGACCCAGTACTTC.

This clone has more than one count but fewer than ten. The rearrangement links TRBV4-2 to TRBJ2-7; D ambiguous. CDR1 is LGHNA, CDR2 YNFKEQ, per germline. The V gene lost 1 base and the J gene lost 3 bases, with 13 bases spanning the gap. CDR3 size: 15 residues. CDR3 region: CASSQVLMSNYEQYF. CDR3 bases: TGTGCCAGCAGCCAAGTGCTTATGAGCAACTACGAGCAGTACTTC.

This chain connects TRBV19 to TRBJ1-4; D may be TRBD1 (6 bases). CDR3 size: 14 residues. Germline assignment: CDR1 LNHDA and CDR2 SQIVND (reference sequence). V lost 5 bases to trimming and J lost 2 bases, with 9 bases between them. As DNA, the CDR3 is TGTGCCAGTAGTGTGGGACACACTAATGAAAAACTGTTTTTT. Translation gives CASSVGHTNEKLFF. Together with reference TRBV19 and TRBJ1-4, the CDR3 gives the full variable domain: DGGITQSPKYLFRKEGQNVTLSCEQNLNHDAMYWYRQDPGQGLRLIYYSQIVNDFQKGDIAEGYSVSREKKESFPLTVTSAQKNPTAFYLCASSVGHTNEKLFFGSGTQLSVL.

This clone was seen many times. This chain links TRBV6-6 with TRBJ1-6; no reliable D call. The CDR3 consists of 13 residues. Germline V gene lookup returns CDR1 MNHNY and CDR2 SVGAGI (reference sequence). V was clipped by 6 bases and J by 9 bases, with 12 bases between them. The DNA for the CDR3 is TGTGCCAGCAGCTCAACGGGGATTTCACCCCTCCACTTT. Translated, it gives CASSSTGISPLHF.

The gene calls are TRBV6-5 and TRBJ1-2, with D uncertain. The CDR3 has 13 amino acids. CDR1 MNHEY and CDR2 SVGAGI come from the germline V gene. The ends were cut back, 6 bases at V and 1 base at J, with 9 bases in the middle. CDR3 region: CASSSENNYGYTF. The CDR3 coding sequence is TGTGCCAGCAGCTCAGAAAATAACTATGGCTACACCTTC.

This chain uses TRBV5-3 with TRBJ1-1; D gene uncertain. TRBV5-3 is filed as an ORF, its function uncertain. V shed 3 bases and J shed 2 bases, with 17 bases lying between them. This CDR3 spans 16 amino acids. Here the CDR3 reads CARSSRNLSRNTEAFF. The CDR3 DNA reads as TGTGCCAGAAGCTCCCGAAACCTAAGTCGTAACACTGAAGCTTTCTTT.